This T cell receptor (beta chain) was identified during a study of control samples from healthy donors and cancer patients. Sequencing was performed with immunoSEQ multiplex PCR; in TCRdb, only in-frame clones are kept and a portion is missing. Of about 130,000 clones listed, around 92% were seen once; the top ten hold 0.55% to 0.6%. Input material: PBMCs. The source is a man at least 80 years old with head and neck cancer.

CDR3 sequence (DNA): TGTGCCAGCAGTTACAGCTCAGATACGCAGTATTTT. Protein product: CASSYSSDTQYF. This chain connects TRBV6-2 or TRBV6-3 to TRBJ2-3; D gene unclear. From germline, CDR1 is MNHEY and CDR2 SVGEGT. Trimming cost V 2 bases and J 4 bases, with 4 bases left between them. CDR3 length: 12 amino acids.